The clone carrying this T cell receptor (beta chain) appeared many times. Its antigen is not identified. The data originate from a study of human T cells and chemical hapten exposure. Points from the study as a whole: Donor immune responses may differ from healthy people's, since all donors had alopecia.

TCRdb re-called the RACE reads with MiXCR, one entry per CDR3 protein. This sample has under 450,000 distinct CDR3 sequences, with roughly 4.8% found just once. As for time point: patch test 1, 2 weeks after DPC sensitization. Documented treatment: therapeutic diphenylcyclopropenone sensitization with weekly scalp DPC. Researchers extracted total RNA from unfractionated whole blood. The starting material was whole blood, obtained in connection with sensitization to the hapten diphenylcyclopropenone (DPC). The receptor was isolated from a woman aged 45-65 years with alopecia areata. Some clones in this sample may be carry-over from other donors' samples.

CDR3 loop: CASSLGTSEADTQYF. In DNA form, the CDR3 reads TGTGCCAGCAGCTTAGGGACGTCCGAAGCAGATACGCAGTATTTT. The chain carries TRBV7-3 and TRBJ2-3; D might be TRBD1 or TRBD2, each matching 5 bases. The ends were cut back, 2 bases at V and 4 bases at J, with 13 bases in the middle. The CDR3 runs to 15 residues. Germline V lookup: CDR1 SGHTA, CDR2 FQGTGA.